These T cell receptor beta chains were read from a single sample in a study of circulating and synovial CD4+ cells in juvenile arthritis. Here immunoSEQ multiplex PCR was the method, and the copy in TCRdb shows in-frame clones only, minus some. The table lists 30,000 to 40,000 clones, about 95% of them singletons. The sequenced material came from CD4+ T cells from blood. These receptors all come from a human donor with juvenile idiopathic arthritis. The CDR3 runs from the conserved cysteine through the conserved F or W. Fields, in order: D gene, J gene, clone size, V gene, CDR3 protein, CDR3 DNA. A D gene is named only where the DNA matches it firmly. Clone size is shown for a subset of rows, as once, few, many or a class of expanded clone.

d_gene: NA; j_gene: TRBJ2-3; abundance: NA; v_gene: TRBV7-2; CDR3aa: CASSHYTIATDTQYF; CDR3nt: TGTGCCAGCAGCCATTACACTATAGCCACAGATACGCAGTATTTT
d_gene: TRBD2; j_gene: TRBJ2-7; abundance: NA; v_gene: TRBV28; CDR3aa: CASSFPQGSGVIEQYF; CDR3nt: TGTGCCAGCAGTTTTCCCCAGGGTAGCGGGGTAATCGAGCAGTACTTC
d_gene: TRBD2; j_gene: TRBJ2-3; abundance: NA; v_gene: TRBV18; CDR3aa: CASSRVAGGTDTQYF; CDR3nt: TGTGCCAGCTCACGCGTAGCGGGGGGCACAGATACGCAGTATTTT
d_gene: NA; j_gene: TRBJ2-7; abundance: NA; v_gene: TRBV28; CDR3aa: CASSLRGGSYEQYF; CDR3nt: TGTGCCAGCAGTTTGAGAGGGGGCTCCTACGAGCAGTACTTC
d_gene: NA; j_gene: TRBJ2-7; abundance: NA; v_gene: TRBV5-1; CDR3aa: CASSLIRGYEQYF; CDR3nt: TGCGCCAGCAGCTTGATCAGGGGCTACGAGCAGTACTTC
d_gene: TRBD2; j_gene: TRBJ2-1; abundance: NA; v_gene: TRBV2; CDR3aa: CASRTGLAGANEQFF; CDR3nt: TGTGCCAGCAGGACGGGACTAGCGGGAGCCAATGAGCAGTTCTTC
d_gene: NA; j_gene: TRBJ1-2; abundance: NA; v_gene: TRBV28; CDR3aa: CASSLQDYGYTF; CDR3nt: TGTGCCAGCAGTTTGCAGGACTATGGCTACACCTTC
d_gene: TRBD1; j_gene: TRBJ2-1; abundance: NA; v_gene: TRBV6-5; CDR3aa: CASSRQGGHEQFF; CDR3nt: TGTGCCAGCAGCCGACAGGGGGGGCATGAGCAGTTCTTC
d_gene: NA; j_gene: TRBJ1-3; abundance: NA; v_gene: TRBV7-2; CDR3aa: CASSLGRVGGNTIYF; CDR3nt: TGTGCCAGCAGCTTAGGCAGGGTGGGAGGAAACACCATATATTTT
d_gene: TRBD1; j_gene: TRBJ2-3; abundance: NA; v_gene: TRBV2; CDR3aa: CASSIRDRPVLNTDTQYF; CDR3nt: TGTGCCAGCAGCATCCGGGACAGACCGGTTCTAAACACAGATACGCAGTATTTT
d_gene: TRBD2; j_gene: TRBJ2-7; abundance: NA; v_gene: TRBV10-1; CDR3aa: CASSDRRGGVYEQYF; CDR3nt: TGCGCCAGCAGTGACCGCCGGGGGGGGGTCTACGAGCAGTACTTC
d_gene: TRBD1; j_gene: TRBJ2-7; abundance: NA; v_gene: TRBV5-1; CDR3aa: CASSLGGQGTYEQYF; CDR3nt: TGCGCCAGCAGCTTGGGGGGACAGGGGACCTACGAGCAGTACTTC
d_gene: TRBD1; j_gene: TRBJ1-1; abundance: NA; v_gene: TRBV28; CDR3aa: CASSVQGAGPGFF; CDR3nt: TGTGCCAGCAGTGTACAGGGGGCAGGACCGGGTTTCTTT
d_gene: NA; j_gene: TRBJ2-5; abundance: NA; v_gene: TRBV7-2; CDR3aa: CASSLGGIATQYF; CDR3nt: TGTGCCAGCAGCTTAGGCGGAATTGCGACCCAGTACTTC
d_gene: NA; j_gene: TRBJ2-1; abundance: NA; v_gene: TRBV5-1; CDR3aa: CASTPLGSSYNEQFF; CDR3nt: TGCGCCAGCACCCCGCTAGGTAGCTCCTACAATGAGCAGTTCTTC
d_gene: NA; j_gene: TRBJ2-7; abundance: once; v_gene: TRBV5-4; CDR3aa: CASSRTGGPYEQYF; CDR3nt: TGTGCCAGCAGCAGGACTGGCGGACCCTACGAGCAGTACTTC
d_gene: TRBD1; j_gene: TRBJ1-6; abundance: NA; v_gene: TRBV6-5; CDR3aa: CASSYEGTGNNSPLHF; CDR3nt: TGTGCCAGCAGTTACGAAGGGACAGGGAATAATTCCCCCCTCCACTTT
d_gene: TRBD2; j_gene: TRBJ2-1; abundance: NA; v_gene: TRBV19; CDR3aa: CASLPGLAGRNKQFF; CDR3nt: TGTGCCAGCTTACCGGGACTAGCGGGGAGGAACAAGCAGTTCTTC
d_gene: TRBD1; j_gene: TRBJ1-1; abundance: NA; v_gene: TRBV28; CDR3aa: CASRSSRDSSEAFF; CDR3nt: TGTGCCAGCAGATCATCCCGGGACAGCAGTGAAGCTTTCTTT
d_gene: TRBD1; j_gene: TRBJ2-7; abundance: NA; v_gene: TRBV6-4; CDR3aa: CASRKEGTGDYEQYF; CDR3nt: TGTGCCAGCAGGAAAGAAGGGACAGGGGACTACGAGCAGTACTTC
d_gene: NA; j_gene: TRBJ2-3; abundance: NA; v_gene: TRBV20-1; CDR3aa: CSARGTAVF; CDR3nt: TGCAGTGCTAGAGGTACCGCAGTCTTT
d_gene: TRBD1; j_gene: TRBJ1-2; abundance: NA; v_gene: TRBV7-8; CDR3aa: CASSPSSTGTGLVYGYTF; CDR3nt: TGTGCCAGCAGCCCGAGTTCAACCGGGACAGGGCTAGTCTATGGCTACACCTTC
d_gene: TRBD2; j_gene: TRBJ2-3; abundance: NA; v_gene: TRBV2; CDR3aa: CASSGSAGGTDTQYF; CDR3nt: TGTGCCAGCAGTGGTTCGGCGGGAGGCACAGATACGCAGTATTTT
d_gene: NA; j_gene: TRBJ1-1; abundance: NA; v_gene: TRBV28; CDR3aa: CASSFGEFEAFF; CDR3nt: TGTGCCAGCAGTTTTGGGGAGTTTGAAGCTTTCTTT
d_gene: TRBD1; j_gene: TRBJ1-2; abundance: NA; v_gene: TRBV4-2; CDR3aa: CASSQDPATGGGYPF; CDR3nt: TGTGCCAGCAGCCAAGATCCGGCGACAGGGGGTGGGTACCCCTTC
d_gene: TRBD1; j_gene: TRBJ2-7; abundance: NA; v_gene: TRBV6-5; CDR3aa: CASGPTGTGREQYF; CDR3nt: TGTGCCAGCGGACCGACCGGGACAGGGCGGGAGCAGTACTTC
d_gene: TRBD1; j_gene: TRBJ2-7; abundance: NA; v_gene: TRBV5-5; CDR3aa: CASSLPGTGDEQYF; CDR3nt: TGTGCCAGCAGCTTGCCCGGGACAGGGGACGAGCAGTACTTC
d_gene: NA; j_gene: TRBJ1-6; abundance: NA; v_gene: TRBV4-2; CDR3aa: CASSRPGDNSPLHF; CDR3nt: TGTGCCAGCAGCCGTCCGGGGGATAATTCCCCCCTCCACTTT
d_gene: NA; j_gene: TRBJ2-1; abundance: once; v_gene: TRBV6-6; CDR3aa: CASGRGNEQFF; CDR3nt: TGTGCCAGCGGTCGCGGCAATGAGCAGTTCTTC
d_gene: TRBD2; j_gene: TRBJ2-3; abundance: few; v_gene: TRBV14; CDR3aa: CASSPTSGTDTQYF; CDR3nt: TGTGCCAGCAGCCCGACTAGCGGTACAGATACGCAGTATTTT
d_gene: NA; j_gene: TRBJ2-2; abundance: NA; v_gene: TRBV5-1; CDR3aa: CASSLRTDSGELFF; CDR3nt: TGCGCCAGCAGCTTGAGGACTGATTCCGGGGAGCTGTTTTTT
d_gene: NA; j_gene: TRBJ2-3; abundance: NA; v_gene: TRBV28; CDR3aa: CASSLIPNTDTQYF; CDR3nt: TGTGCCAGCAGTTTAATCCCTAACACAGATACGCAGTATTTT
d_gene: NA; j_gene: TRBJ1-2; abundance: NA; v_gene: TRBV7-8; CDR3aa: CASSLDRVEGYTF; CDR3nt: TGTGCCAGCAGCTTAGACAGGGTAGAAGGCTACACCTTC
d_gene: NA; j_gene: TRBJ2-6; abundance: NA; v_gene: TRBV2; CDR3aa: CASRYSGLTGANVLTF; CDR3nt: TGTGCCAGCAGGTACTCAGGGTTGACGGGGGCCAACGTCCTGACTTTC
d_gene: TRBD1; j_gene: TRBJ1-2; abundance: NA; v_gene: TRBV28; CDR3aa: CASNAGQFGYTF; CDR3nt: TGTGCCAGCAACGCGGGACAGTTTGGCTACACCTTC
d_gene: TRBD2; j_gene: TRBJ2-5; abundance: NA; v_gene: TRBV5-4; CDR3aa: CASSLAGLAGQETQYF; CDR3nt: TGTGCCAGCAGCTTGGCTGGACTAGCGGGTCAAGAGACCCAGTACTTC
d_gene: NA; j_gene: TRBJ1-3; abundance: NA; v_gene: TRBV5-4; CDR3aa: CASSLQGAGNTIYF; CDR3nt: TGTGCCAGCAGCTTACAGGGAGCTGGAAACACCATATATTTT
d_gene: TRBD2; j_gene: TRBJ2-3; abundance: NA; v_gene: TRBV5-1; CDR3aa: CASSLYGTSGSGDTQYF; CDR3nt: TGCGCCAGCAGCTTGTATGGGACTAGCGGCAGCGGGGATACGCAGTATTTT
d_gene: TRBD1; j_gene: TRBJ2-6; abundance: once; v_gene: TRBV28; CDR3aa: CASRTGQNSGANVLTF; CDR3nt: TGTGCCAGCAGGACGGGACAGAACTCTGGGGCCAACGTCCTGACTTTC
d_gene: NA; j_gene: TRBJ1-5; abundance: NA; v_gene: TRBV5-6; CDR3aa: CASSRTASNQPQHF; CDR3nt: TGTGCCAGCAGCCGAACAGCTAGCAATCAGCCCCAGCATTTT